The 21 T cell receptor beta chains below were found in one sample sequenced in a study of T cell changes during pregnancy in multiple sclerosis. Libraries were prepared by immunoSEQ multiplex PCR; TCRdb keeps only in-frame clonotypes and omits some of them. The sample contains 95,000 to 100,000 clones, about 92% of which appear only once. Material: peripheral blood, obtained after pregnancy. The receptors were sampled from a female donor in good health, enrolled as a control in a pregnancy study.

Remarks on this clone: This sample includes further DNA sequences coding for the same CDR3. CDR3 in DNA: TGTGCCAGCTCACCGCAGGTGAACACTGAAGCTTTCTTT. The encoded protein is CASSPQVNTEAFF. The chain employs TRBV18 and TRBJ1-1; D is undetermined. CDR3 size: 13 residues. Per the germline V gene, CDR1 is KGHSH and CDR2 is LQKENI. V dropped 3 bases and J dropped 0 bases, with 5 bases sitting between them.

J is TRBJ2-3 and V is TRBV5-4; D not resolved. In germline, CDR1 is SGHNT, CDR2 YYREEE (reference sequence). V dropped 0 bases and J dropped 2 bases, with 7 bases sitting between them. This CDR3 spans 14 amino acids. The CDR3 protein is CASSLGLLTDTQYF. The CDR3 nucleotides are TGTGCCAGCAGCTTGGGTCTACTCACAGATACGCAGTATTTT. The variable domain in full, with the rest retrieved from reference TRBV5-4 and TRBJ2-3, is ETGVTQSPTHLIKTRGQQVTLRCSSQSGHNTVSWYQQALGQGPQFIFQYYREEENGRGNFPPRFSGLQFPNYSSELNVNALELDDSALYLCASSLGLLTDTQYFGPGTRLTVL.

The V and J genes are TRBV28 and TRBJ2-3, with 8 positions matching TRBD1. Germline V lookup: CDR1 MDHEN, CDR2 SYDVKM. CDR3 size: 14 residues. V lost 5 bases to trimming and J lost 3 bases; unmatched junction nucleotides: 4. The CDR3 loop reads CASSDRGSTDTQYF. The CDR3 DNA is TGTGCCAGCAGTGACAGGGGTAGTACAGATACGCAGTATTTT.

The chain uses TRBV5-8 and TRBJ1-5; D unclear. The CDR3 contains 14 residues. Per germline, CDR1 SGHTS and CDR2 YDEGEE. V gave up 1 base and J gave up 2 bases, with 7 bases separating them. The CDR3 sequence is CASSLYIGNQPQHF. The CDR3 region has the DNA TGTGCCAGCAGCTTGTATATCGGCAATCAGCCCCAGCATTTT. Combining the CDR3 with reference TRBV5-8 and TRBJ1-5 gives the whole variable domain EAGVTQSPTHLIKTRGQQATLRCSPISGHTSVYWYQQALGLGLQFLLWYDEGEERNRGNFPPRFSGRQFPNYSSELNVNALELEDSALYLCASSLYIGNQPQHFGDGTRLSIL.

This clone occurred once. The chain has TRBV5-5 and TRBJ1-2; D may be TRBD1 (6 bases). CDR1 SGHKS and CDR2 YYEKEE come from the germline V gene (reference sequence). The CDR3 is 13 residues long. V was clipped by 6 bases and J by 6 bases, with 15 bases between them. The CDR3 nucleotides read TGTGCCAGCACCCGGGTGGGGGCCAATGGCTACACCTTC. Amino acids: CASTRVGANGYTF.

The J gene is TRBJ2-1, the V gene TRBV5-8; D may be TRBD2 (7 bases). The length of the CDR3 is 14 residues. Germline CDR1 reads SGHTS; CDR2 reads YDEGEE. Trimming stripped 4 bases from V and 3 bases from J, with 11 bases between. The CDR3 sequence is CASSLGGHYNEQFF. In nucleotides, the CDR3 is TGTGCCAGCAGCCTGGGGGGGCACTACAATGAGCAGTTCTTC.

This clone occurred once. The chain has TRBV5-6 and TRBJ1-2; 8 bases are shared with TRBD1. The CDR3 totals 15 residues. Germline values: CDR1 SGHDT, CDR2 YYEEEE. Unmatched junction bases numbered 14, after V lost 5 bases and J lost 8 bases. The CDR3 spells CASRELTTGVEGYTF. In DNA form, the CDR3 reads TGTGCCAGCAGGGAACTTACGACAGGGGTAGAGGGCTACACCTTC.

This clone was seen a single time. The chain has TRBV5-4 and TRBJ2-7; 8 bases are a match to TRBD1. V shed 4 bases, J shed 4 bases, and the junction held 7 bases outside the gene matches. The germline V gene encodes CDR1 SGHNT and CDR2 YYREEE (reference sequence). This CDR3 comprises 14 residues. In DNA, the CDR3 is TGTGCCAGCAGCGTGGACAGGGCACGATACGAGCAGTACTTC. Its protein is CASSVDRARYEQYF.

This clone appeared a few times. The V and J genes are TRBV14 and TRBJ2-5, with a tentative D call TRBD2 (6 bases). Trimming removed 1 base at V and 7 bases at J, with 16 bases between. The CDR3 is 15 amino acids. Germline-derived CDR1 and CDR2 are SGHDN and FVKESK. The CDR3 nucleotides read TGTGCCAGCAGCCAAGGAGTTGGCGGGACGGGGACCCAGTACTTC. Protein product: CASSQGVGGTGTQYF.

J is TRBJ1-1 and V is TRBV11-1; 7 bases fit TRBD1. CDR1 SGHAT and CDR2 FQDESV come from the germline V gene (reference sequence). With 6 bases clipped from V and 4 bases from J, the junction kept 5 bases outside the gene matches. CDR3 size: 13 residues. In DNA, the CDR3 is TGTGCCAGCAGTTTCCGGACAGGCACTGAAGCTTTCTTT. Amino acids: CASSFRTGTEAFF. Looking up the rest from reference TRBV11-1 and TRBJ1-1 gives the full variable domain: EAEVAQSPRYKITEKSQAVAFWCDPISGHATLYWYRQILGQGPELLVQFQDESVVDDSQLPKDRFSAERLKGVDSTLKIQPAELGDSAMYLCASSFRTGTEAFFGQGTRLTVV.

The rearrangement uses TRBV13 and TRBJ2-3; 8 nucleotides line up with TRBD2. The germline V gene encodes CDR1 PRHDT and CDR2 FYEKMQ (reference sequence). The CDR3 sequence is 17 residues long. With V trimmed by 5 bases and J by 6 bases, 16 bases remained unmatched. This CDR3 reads CASSPRQRGKRGDTQYF. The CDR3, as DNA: TGTGCCAGCAGCCCCAGACAGCGGGGGAAAAGAGGGGATACGCAGTATTTT. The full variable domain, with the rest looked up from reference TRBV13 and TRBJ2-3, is AAGVIQSPRHLIKEKRETATLKCYPIPRHDTVYWYQQGPGQDPQFLISFYEKMQSDKGSIPDRFSAQQFSDYHSELNMSSLELGDSALYFCASSPRQRGKRGDTQYFGPGTRLTVL.

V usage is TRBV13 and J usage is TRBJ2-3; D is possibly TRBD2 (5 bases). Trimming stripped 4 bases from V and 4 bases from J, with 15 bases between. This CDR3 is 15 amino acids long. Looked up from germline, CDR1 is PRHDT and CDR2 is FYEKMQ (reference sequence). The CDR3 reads CASSSSSGGSDTQYF. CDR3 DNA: TGTGCCAGCAGCTCATCGTCCGGAGGTTCAGATACGCAGTATTTT.

Here the CDR3 DNA reads TGTGCCAGCTCACCAAAGCTAGCGGGACATGGTAACGAGCAGTACTTC. It codes for CASSPKLAGHGNEQYF. J is TRBJ2-7 and V is TRBV18; 9 nucleotides align to TRBD2. V shed 2 bases and J 5 bases; nucleotides not matched to a gene: 10. Germline-derived CDR1 and CDR2 are KGHSH and LQKENI. CDR3 length: 16 amino acids.

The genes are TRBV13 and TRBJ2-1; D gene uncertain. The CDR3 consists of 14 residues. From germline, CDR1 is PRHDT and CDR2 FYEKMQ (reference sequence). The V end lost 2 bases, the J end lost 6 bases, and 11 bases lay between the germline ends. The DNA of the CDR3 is TGTGCCAGCAGCTTAACAAGGAGCGCCAATGAGCAGTTCTTC. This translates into CASSLTRSANEQFF.

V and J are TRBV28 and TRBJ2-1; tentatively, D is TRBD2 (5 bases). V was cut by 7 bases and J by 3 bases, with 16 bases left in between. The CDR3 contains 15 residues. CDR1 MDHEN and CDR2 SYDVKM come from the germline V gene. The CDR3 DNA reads TGTGCCAGCATACTAGGAGCTACGGGCTACAATGAGCAGTTCTTC. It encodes CASILGATGYNEQFF.

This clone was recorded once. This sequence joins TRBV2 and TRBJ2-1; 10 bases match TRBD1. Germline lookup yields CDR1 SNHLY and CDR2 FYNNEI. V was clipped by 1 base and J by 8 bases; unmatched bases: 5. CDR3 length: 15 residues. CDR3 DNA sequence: TGTGCCAGCAGTGAAGTTTGGACAGGGGGTCATGAGCAGTTCTTC. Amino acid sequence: CASSEVWTGGHEQFF.

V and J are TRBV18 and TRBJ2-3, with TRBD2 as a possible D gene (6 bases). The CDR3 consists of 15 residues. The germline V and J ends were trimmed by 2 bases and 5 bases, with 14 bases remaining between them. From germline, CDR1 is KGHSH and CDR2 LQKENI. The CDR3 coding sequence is TGTGCCAGCTCACCAGGATATCGGGGAGGAGATACGCAGTATTTT. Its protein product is CASSPGYRGGDTQYF.

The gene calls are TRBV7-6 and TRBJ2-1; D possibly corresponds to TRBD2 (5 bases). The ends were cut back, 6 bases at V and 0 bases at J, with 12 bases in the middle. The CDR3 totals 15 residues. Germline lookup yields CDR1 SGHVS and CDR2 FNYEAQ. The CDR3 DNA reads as TGTGCCAGCAGTTCCGGTGGGAGCTCCTACAATGAGCAGTTCTTC. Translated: CASSSGGSSYNEQFF. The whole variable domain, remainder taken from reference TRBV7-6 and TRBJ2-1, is GAGVSQSPRYKVTKRGQDVALRCDPISGHVSLYWYRQALGQGPEFLTYFNYEAQQDKSGLPNDRFSAERPEGSISTLTIQRTEQRDSAMYRCASSSGGSSYNEQFFGPGTRLTVL.

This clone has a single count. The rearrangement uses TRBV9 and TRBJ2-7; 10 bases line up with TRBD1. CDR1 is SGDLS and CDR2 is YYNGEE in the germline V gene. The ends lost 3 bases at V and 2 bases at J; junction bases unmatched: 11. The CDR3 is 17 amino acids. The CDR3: CASSAGSDRGFTYEQYF. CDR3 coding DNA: TGTGCCAGCAGCGCAGGATCGGACAGGGGGTTTACCTACGAGCAGTACTTC.

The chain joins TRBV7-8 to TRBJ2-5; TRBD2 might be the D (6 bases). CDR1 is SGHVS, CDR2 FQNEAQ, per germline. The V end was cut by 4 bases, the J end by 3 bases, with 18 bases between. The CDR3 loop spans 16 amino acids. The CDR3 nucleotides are TGTGCCAGCAGCTACAAAAGGAGGGAGCGGAAAGAGACCCAGTACTTC. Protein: CASSYKRRERKETQYF.

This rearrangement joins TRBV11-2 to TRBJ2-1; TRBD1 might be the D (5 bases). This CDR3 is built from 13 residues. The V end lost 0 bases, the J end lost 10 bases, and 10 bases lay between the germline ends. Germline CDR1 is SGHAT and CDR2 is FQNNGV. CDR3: CASSLDTGLEQFF. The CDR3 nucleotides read TGTGCCAGCAGCTTAGATACAGGTCTAGAGCAGTTCTTC.